A selection of T cell receptor beta chains follows, all from one sample in a study of blood T cell repertoires in COVID-19. Here immunoSEQ multiplex PCR was the method, and the copy in TCRdb shows in-frame clones only, minus some. The top ten hold about 18% of the sample, which has about 130,000 clones, 65% to 85% seen once. Sequencing was performed on peripheral blood. Receptors originate from a woman of 80 years or more with acute or convalescent COVID-19. CDR3s include the opening cysteine and the closing phenylalanine or tryptophan. A D gene is named only where the DNA matches it firmly. Not all rows give a size; the values are once, few, many and, for expanded clones, a class.

D: TRBD1
V: TRBV7-9
size: NA
J: TRBJ2-1
DNA: TGTGCCAGCAGCTTAGGCACAGGGGGCAATGAGCAGTTCTTC
CDR3: CASSLGTGGNEQFF

D: NA
V: TRBV18
size: once
J: TRBJ1-3
DNA: TGTGCCAGCTCAAGAGATGATTCTGGAAACACCATATATTTT
CDR3: CASSRDDSGNTIYF

D: NA
V: TRBV27
size: NA
J: TRBJ2-7
DNA: TGTGCCAGCAGTTCCAGCTCCTACGAGCAGTACTTC
CDR3: CASSSSSYEQYF

D: TRBD1
V: TRBV10-3
size: NA
J: TRBJ2-7
DNA: TGTGCCATCGGTACCGGGACAGGGGTCTACGAGCAGTACTTC
CDR3: CAIGTGTGVYEQYF

D: NA
V: TRBV7-6
size: NA
J: TRBJ1-1
DNA: TGTGCCAGCAGCCAACCAACAGGGACGACTGAAGCTTTCTTT
CDR3: CASSQPTGTTEAFF

D: TRBD2
V: TRBV7-2
size: NA
J: TRBJ2-2
DNA: TGTGCCAGCAGCTCGTCCGGGACTAGAAGCACCGGGGAGCTGTTTTTT
CDR3: CASSSSGTRSTGELFF

D: TRBD2
V: TRBV4-1
size: NA
J: TRBJ2-3
DNA: TGCGCCAGCAGCCAAGCCCTAGCGGGGGGGCCAGATACGCAGTATTTT
CDR3: CASSQALAGGPDTQYF

D: NA
V: TRBV7-9
size: NA
J: TRBJ1-1
DNA: TGTGCCAGCAGCTTCGAGAGGAACACTGAAGCTTTCTTT
CDR3: CASSFERNTEAFF

D: TRBD2
V: TRBV7-2
size: NA
J: TRBJ2-7
DNA: TGTGCCAGCACCTCGATTGTCACTAGCGGGAGGAGCGAGCAGTACTTC
CDR3: CASTSIVTSGRSEQYF

D: NA
V: TRBV6-5
size: NA
J: TRBJ1-5
DNA: TGTGCCAGCAGTTACAAGTTAATCGGAGGCAATCAGCCCCAGCATTTT
CDR3: CASSYKLIGGNQPQHF